In its sample, the clone carrying this TCR beta chain was seen a few times. The antigen is undetermined. Germline V gene sequence: CDR1 LNHDA, CDR2 SQIVND (reference sequence). V was clipped by 7 bases and J by 1 base, with 17 bases between them. This CDR3 has 16 residues. The PCR contained 60 Vbeta and 13 Jbeta primers. Sequenced by immunoSEQ multiplex PCR; TCRdb stores in-frame clones only, minus some. The sample lists approximately 150,000 clones; 70% to 80% were seen once. The data belong to a study of cytomegalovirus exposure and HLA in healthy donors. Study-wide results and caveats: The authors judged a highly shared variant cluster likely a sequencing artifact.

Specimen: PBMCs. V and J are TRBV19 and TRBJ1-5; the D gene is possibly TRBD1 (5 bases). This clonotype was obtained from a woman in her late teens or twenties in good health and CMV-seropositive. The CDR3 region is CASTEAGGRSNQPQHF. CDR3 DNA sequence: TGTGCCAGTACCGAAGCCGGGGGGAGGAGCAATCAGCCCCAGCATTTT.